Listed below are T cell receptor beta chains from one sample, sequenced in a study of blood T cell repertoires in COVID-19. Generated by immunoSEQ multiplex PCR, the TCRdb table keeps only in-frame clones and is missing some. The table records 300,000 to 350,000 clones, about nine tenths of them present only once. Sequencing was carried out using peripheral blood. These receptors were taken from a woman aged 55-69 years with COVID-19, enrolled during active disease. The CDR3 runs from the conserved cysteine through the conserved F or W. The order of the fields is clone size, J gene, D gene, V gene, CDR3 protein, CDR3 DNA. D genes are given only for firm matches. A clone size is listed for some rows: how often the clone was seen (once, few, many), or a class if it is expanded.

. | TRBJ2-7 | TRBD1 | TRBV18 | CASSPGRDRVRYF | TGTGCCAGCTCACCGGGACGGGACAGGGTACGGTACTTC
. | TRBJ1-6 | . | TRBV5-1 | CASSSGATYNSPLHF | TGCGCCAGCAGCTCTGGGGCCACCTATAATTCACCCCTCCACTTT
. | TRBJ2-6 | . | TRBV5-1 | CASSTGHPSGANVLTF | TGCGCCAGCAGCACAGGGCATCCCTCTGGGGCCAACGTCCTGACTTTC
. | TRBJ1-1 | . | TRBV5-4 | CASSAQLSRGTEAFF | TGTGCCAGCAGCGCGCAGCTGTCCCGGGGGACTGAAGCTTTCTTT
. | TRBJ1-1 | . | TRBV5-4 | CASSLTGSTEAFF | TGTGCCAGCAGCCTTACAGGGTCCACTGAAGCTTTCTTT
once | TRBJ1-2 | . | TRBV24-1 | CATSDSGTPGVGYTF | TGTGCCACCAGTGATTCAGGGACACCTGGGGTTGGCTACACCTTC
. | TRBJ2-7 | TRBD2 | TRBV13 | CASSLLASGGEQYF | TGTGCCAGCAGCTTATTGGCTAGCGGGGGAGAGCAGTACTTC
. | TRBJ1-5 | TRBD1 | TRBV2 | CASRAGTVSNQPQHF | TGTGCCAGCAGAGCCGGGACAGTAAGCAATCAGCCCCAGCATTTT
. | TRBJ2-7 | TRBD1 | TRBV11-2 | CASRRTGTYEQYF | TGTGCCAGCAGACGGACAGGGACCTACGAGCAGTACTTC
. | TRBJ1-3 | . | TRBV5-1 | CASTDGSSGNTIYF | TGCGCCAGCACGGACGGGAGCTCTGGAAACACCATATATTTT
. | TRBJ2-3 | TRBD2 | TRBV6-5 | CASSYVKAGGTDTQYF | TGTGCCAGCAGTTACGTGAAGGCGGGGGGGACAGATACGCAGTATTTT
. | TRBJ1-2 | TRBD1 | TRBV5-6 | CASSSPPRGPNYGYTF | TGTGCCAGCAGCTCACCCCCCAGGGGGCCCAACTATGGCTACACCTTC
many | TRBJ1-3 | . | TRBV30 | CAWSVSSNTIYF | TGTGCCTGGAGTGTCAGTTCGAACACCATATATTTT
few | TRBJ2-5 | . | TRBV3-1/TRBV3-2 | CASSQVFRRRQETQYF | TGTGCCAGCAGCCAAGTTTTCCGCAGGCGCCAAGAGACCCAGTACTTC
. | TRBJ2-7 | . | TRBV6-6 | CASRRVATSYEQYF | TGTGCCAGCCGGCGGGTGGCGACCTCCTACGAGCAGTACTTC
. | TRBJ1-2 | . | TRBV7-2 | CASSLALNYGYTF | TGTGCCAGCAGCTTAGCTCTTAACTATGGCTACACCTTC
. | TRBJ2-2 | TRBD1 | TRBV25-1 | CASSDTGGPGELFF | TGTGCCAGCAGTGATACAGGGGGTCCCGGGGAGCTGTTTTTT
. | TRBJ1-5 | . | TRBV6-6 | CASFSARGFSNQPQHF | TGTGCCAGTTTTTCTGCCCGGGGGTTTAGCAATCAGCCCCAGCATTTT
. | TRBJ1-1 | . | TRBV7-9 | CASSPEGGANTEAFF | TGTGCCAGCAGCCCAGAGGGAGGGGCAAACACTGAAGCTTTCTTT
. | TRBJ1-2 | TRBD1 | TRBV13 | CASSSQTGDYGYTF | TGTGCCAGCAGCTCCCAAACAGGGGACTATGGCTACACCTTC
. | TRBJ1-5 | . | TRBV19 | CASSDRMVRISQPQHF | TGTGCCAGTTCAGACAGGATGGTTAGGATTAGTCAGCCCCAGCATTTT
. | TRBJ1-4 | TRBD1 | TRBV28 | CASSITGTGDEKLFF | TGTGCCAGCAGTATCACCGGGACAGGGGACGAAAAACTGTTTTTT
. | TRBJ1-5 | TRBD1 | TRBV18 | CASSPGVGQQHYSNQPQHF | TGTGCCAGCTCACCAGGGGTGGGACAGCAACACTATAGCAATCAGCCCCAGCATTTT
once | TRBJ2-1 | TRBD1 | TRBV5-6 | CASSPTGGSYNEQFF | TGTGCCAGCAGCCCGACAGGGGGGTCCTACAATGAGCAGTTCTTC
. | TRBJ2-4 | TRBD1 | TRBV9 | CASSGGTGTVKNIQYF | TGTGCCAGCAGCGGGGGGACAGGGACAGTCAAAAACATTCAGTACTTC
. | TRBJ2-3 | . | TRBV7-6 | CASSFAGGTDTQYF | TGTGCCAGCAGCTTCGCAGGGGGCACAGATACGCAGTATTTT
. | TRBJ2-3 | . | TRBV7-7 | CASSLGPPDTQYF | TGTGCCAGCAGCTTAGGGCCTCCAGATACGCAGTATTTT
. | TRBJ1-1 | . | TRBV7-8 | CAVPIAGEEAFF | TGTGCCGTCCCGATAGCGGGCGAGGAAGCTTTCTTT
. | TRBJ2-7 | TRBD1 | TRBV25-1 | CASSSNRRTGTYEQYF | TGTGCCAGCAGTTCCAATCGTCGGACAGGGACATACGAGCAGTACTTC
. | TRBJ1-3 | TRBD1 | TRBV5-1 | CASSPRQQGAAGNTIYF | TGCGCCAGCAGCCCAAGACAACAGGGGGCGGCTGGAAACACCATATATTTT
. | TRBJ2-3 | . | TRBV3-1/TRBV3-2 | CASSQYSTDTQYF | TGTGCCAGCAGCCAATATAGCACAGATACGCAGTATTTT
. | TRBJ1-5 | . | TRBV19 | CASTTTPGVQPQHF | TGTGCCAGTACCACAACCCCCGGGGTTCAGCCCCAGCATTTT
. | TRBJ2-5 | . | TRBV5-1 | CASGGPGAQETQYF | TGCGCCAGCGGGGGCCCAGGGGCCCAAGAGACCCAGTACTTC
. | TRBJ2-1 | . | TRBV18 | CASSPGQDYNEQFF | TGTGCCAGCTCACCAGGCCAGGACTACAATGAGCAGTTCTTC
. | TRBJ1-4 | . | TRBV3-1/TRBV3-2 | CASSPYSGSSTSHEKLFF | TGTGCCAGCAGCCCGTACTCCGGGTCCTCAACCTCCCATGAAAAACTGTTTTTT
. | TRBJ2-3 | TRBD2 | TRBV7-3 | CASSPKGGGAGAPTDTQYF | TGTGCCAGCAGCCCCAAGGGCGGGGGGGCAGGAGCTCCCACAGATACGCAGTATTTT
once | TRBJ1-1 | TRBD1 | TRBV9 | CASSLRQGGLNTEAFF | TGTGCCAGCAGCCTCCGACAGGGGGGCCTGAACACTGAAGCTTTCTTT
. | TRBJ2-7 | TRBD1 | TRBV6-5 | CASSRTGLVYEQYF | TGTGCCAGCAGTCGGACAGGCTTAGTCTACGAGCAGTACTTC
. | TRBJ1-2 | . | TRBV4-2 | CASSPESSRGYTF | TGTGCCAGCAGCCCTGAATCCTCGAGGGGCTACACCTTC
. | TRBJ1-5 | . | TRBV27 | CASSSERSQPQHF | TGTGCCAGCAGTTCCGAACGGAGTCAGCCCCAGCATTTT